The entry below gives a single T cell receptor beta chain sequence along with its context. Antigen specificity is unknown. Treatment described: oral pan-JAK inhibitor, 5-10 mg twice daily. Researchers took lesional scalp punch biopsies and peripheral blood from people who were alopecia areata patients. This sample is part of a study of CD8+ T cells in alopecia areata. Study-wide findings and caveats: Throughout tofacitinib, many expanded lesional clones continued to persist in scalp and blood. Tofacitinib delivered significant drops in scalp clonality and in expanded CD8+ clones among the top 100.

The CDR3 is 14 residues long. V shed 1 base and J shed 0 bases, with 6 bases lying between them. CDR1 and CDR2 (germline): SEHNR, FQNEAQ (reference sequence). cDNA reverse transcribed from extracted RNA served as the sequencing template. Data came from immunoSEQ multiplex PCR; TCRdb stores just in-frame clones and leaves some out. Of about 110,000 clones in the sample, roughly three fifths were seen once. The rearrangement uses TRBV7-9 and TRBJ1-2; D unresolved. This sample comprised CD4+ T cells sorted from blood, obtained at week 24, from a patient treated with tofacitinib. The clonotype originates from a human donor with alopecia areata. The CDR3 sequence: CASSLVVPNYGYTF. CDR3 in DNA: TGTGCCAGCAGCTTAGTTGTTCCTAACTATGGCTACACCTTC.